The sample holds a few counts of the clone carrying this T cell receptor beta chain. The antigen remains unidentified. This entry belongs to a study of post-analysis software for immune sequencing data. Overall study context: Recorded subtypes: relapsing-remitting, secondary progressive, progressive-relapsing; some patients unannotated.

Unique molecular identifiers had been added to the TCR beta cDNA libraries. T cells numbering about 0.9 to 11 million yielded some 520,000 cDNA molecules. MiXCR, run by TCRdb on the PCR reads, gives a single entry per CDR3 protein. The data hold more than 500,000 distinct CDR3 sequences, with approximately 31% observed a single time. Study-wide findings and caveats: Same-batch samples co-clustered strongly by F measure. Relative to controls, patients with multiple sclerosis showed significantly lower normalized Chao1 diversity.

The TCR originated in a girl aged 2-17 years with multiple sclerosis. The sequencing sample was made of blood.

This CDR3 is CASSHQHRSSGYTF. CDR3 in DNA: TGTGCCAGCAGCCACCAACACCGGTCGTCTGGCTACACCTTC. The rearrangement joins TRBV3-1 to TRBJ1-2, with D uncertain. CDR1 and CDR2 from the germline V gene are LGHDT and YNNKEL (reference sequence). The CDR3 contains 14 residues. Trimming removed 3 bases from V and 7 bases from J, with 15 bases in between. Together with reference TRBV3-1 and TRBJ1-2, the CDR3 gives the full variable domain: DTAVSQTPKYLVTQMGNDKSIKCEQNLGHDTMYWYKQDSKKFLKIMFSYNNKELIINETVPNRFSPKSPDKAHLNLHINSLELGDSAVYFCASSHQHRSSGYTFGSGTRLTVV.